This entry lists 17 T cell receptor beta chains sequenced from one sample in a study of blood T cell repertoires in COVID-19. Clones were sequenced by immunoSEQ multiplex PCR, and TCRdb holds only the in-frame ones, with some missing. Of fewer than 150,000 clones detected, roughly 90% appear once; the ten largest clones hold 3.8%. Sequences were obtained from peripheral blood. These receptors originate from a woman aged 55-70 years with COVID-19, enrolled during active disease.

This chain connects TRBV3-1 (or the pseudogene TRBV3-2) to TRBJ1-6, with 7 positions matching TRBD1. Trimming at V came to 5 bases and at J to 7 bases, leaving 5 bases not matched to a gene. Per the germline V gene, CDR1 is LGHDT and CDR2 is YNNKEL (reference sequence). The CDR3 sequence is 14 residues long. CDR3 in amino acids: CASSSGTENSPLHF. CDR3 sequence (DNA): TGTGCCAGCAGCTCTGGGACAGAAAATTCACCCCTCCACTTT.

The chain recombines TRBV7-2 with TRBJ1-3; no definite D call. The CDR3 contains 13 residues. V was pared by 4 bases and J by 2 bases, with 6 bases between. The germline V gene has CDR1 SGHTA and CDR2 FQGNSA. The CDR3 is CASSSTAGNTIYF. The CDR3 DNA reads as TGTGCCAGCAGCTCTACAGCTGGAAACACCATATATTTT.

The chain uses TRBV18 and TRBJ1-6, with 7 nucleotides matching TRBD1. The germline V gene encodes CDR1 KGHSH and CDR2 LQKENI. The CDR3 consists of 16 residues. Germline trimming cut 2 bases from V and 10 bases from J; bases unmatched to any gene: 11. The CDR3 spells CASSPAGRAGGSPLHF. The CDR3 region has the DNA TGTGCCAGCTCACCAGCCGGTCGTGCAGGGGGATCACCCCTCCACTTT.

This rearrangement joins TRBV5-4 to TRBJ1-2; 9 bases map to TRBD1. After removal of 4 bases from V and 1 base from J, the junction contained 11 bases not matched to a gene. Germline loops: CDR1 SGHNT, CDR2 YYREEE (reference sequence). The CDR3 contains 17 residues. As DNA, the CDR3 is TGTGCCAGCAGCAAAGGACAGGGGCCGGTAGTTAACTATGGCTACACCTTC. This sequence encodes CASSKGQGPVVNYGYTF.

This rearrangement joins TRBV9 to TRBJ1-4, with TRBD1 identical over 7 bases. Germline CDR1 SGDLS, CDR2 YYNGEE. Germline trimming cut 4 bases from V and 8 bases from J; bases unmatched to any gene: 14. The CDR3 loop spans 16 amino acids. The CDR3, as DNA: TGTGCCAGCAGCCCCCAGACAGGGAGTTCCGACGAAAAACTGTTTTTT. Its translation: CASSPQTGSSDEKLFF.

This chain connects TRBV5-6 to TRBJ1-2, with D hard to call. V gave up 0 bases and J gave up 4 bases, with 10 bases separating them. Germline assignment: CDR1 SGHDT and CDR2 YYEEEE. This CDR3 comprises 14 residues. The CDR3 here is CASSLAGEAYGYTF. The CDR3 region has the DNA TGTGCCAGCAGCTTGGCCGGGGAGGCCTATGGCTACACCTTC. The full variable domain, rest sourced from reference TRBV5-6 and TRBJ1-2, is DAGVTQSPTHLIKTRGQQVTLRCSPKSGHDTVSWYQQALGQGPQFIFQYYEEEERQRGNFPDRFSGHQFPNYSSELNVNALLLGDSALYLCASSLAGEAYGYTFGSGTRLTVV.

V and J are TRBV10-3 and TRBJ1-5; D call uncertain. The CDR3 sequence is 14 residues long. Germline V gene lookup returns CDR1 ENHRY and CDR2 SYGVKD. The V and J ends lost 8 bases and 0 bases respectively, with 11 bases between them. The CDR3: CAISDGNSNQPQHF. In DNA form, the CDR3 reads TGTGCCATCTCGGACGGGAATAGCAATCAGCCCCAGCATTTT.

The chain couples TRBV5-5 to TRBJ1-3, with TRBD1 as a possible D gene (5 bases). Trimming took 4 bases from V and 0 from J, leaving 14 bases between them. CDR3 length: 16 residues. From germline, CDR1 is SGHKS and CDR2 YYEKEE (reference sequence). CDR3 sequence: CASSPGGTVSGNTIYF. In DNA form, the CDR3 reads TGTGCCAGCAGCCCAGGCGGGACGGTCTCTGGAAACACCATATATTTT.

J is TRBJ2-2 and V is TRBV6-4; D not certain. V was cut by 6 bases and J by 3 bases, with 5 bases left in between. CDR1 and CDR2 (germline): MRHNA, SNTAGT. The CDR3 loop spans 12 amino acids. The CDR3 loop reads CASRSYTGELFF. The CDR3 bases are TGTGCCAGCAGATCTTACACCGGGGAGCTGTTTTTT.

This clone has a handful of counts. The chain is built from TRBV3-1 (or the pseudogene TRBV3-2) and TRBJ2-4; D may be TRBD2 (6 bases). CDR1 LGHDT and CDR2 YNNKEL come from the germline V gene (reference sequence). V lost 2 bases and J lost 5, with 19 bases in between. The CDR3 has 17 residues. CDR3 sequence: CASSQPDSGVRENIQYF. The CDR3 nucleotides are TGTGCCAGCAGCCAACCCGATTCGGGGGTCCGGGAAAACATTCAGTACTTC.

The DNA for the CDR3 is TGTGCCAGCAGTTTATTACCCTGGTGGGACAGGCGACGATCAACTAATGAAAAACTGTTTTTT. Protein product: CASSLLPWWDRRRSTNEKLFF. This chain joins TRBV28 and TRBJ1-4; 8 nucleotides agree with TRBD1. The V gene end was trimmed by 1 base and the J gene end by 0 bases; junction bases not matched to a gene: 16. Germline values: CDR1 MDHEN, CDR2 SYDVKM. The CDR3 covers 21 residues.

The chain is built from TRBV2 and TRBJ2-3; a possible D gene is TRBD2 (5 bases). Germline assignment: CDR1 SNHLY and CDR2 FYNNEI. The CDR3 is 14 amino acids. Trimming took 2 bases from V and 0 from J, leaving 6 bases between them. CDR3 amino acids: CASSESGSTDTQYF. The DNA for the CDR3 is TGTGCCAGCAGTGAAAGCGGTAGCACAGATACGCAGTATTTT.

The chain recombines TRBV19 with TRBJ2-2; D is possibly TRBD1 (5 bases). CDR1 and CDR2 (germline): LNHDA, SQIVND (reference sequence). Trimming removed 3 bases from V and 4 bases from J, with 15 bases in between. This CDR3 spans 16 amino acids. In nucleotides, the CDR3 is TGTGCCAGTAGTATTCAGGCAGGGCCCGGCACCGGGGAGCTGTTTTTT. Its translation is CASSIQAGPGTGELFF.

The chain links TRBV11-3 to TRBJ2-3; tentative D call: TRBD2 (5 bases). Per germline, CDR1 SGHNT and CDR2 YENEEA. V lost 5 bases and J 2 bases, leaving 8 bases between the germline ends. The CDR3 has 13 residues. CDR3 loop: CASSPGITDTQYF. CDR3 bases: TGTGCCAGCAGCCCCGGGATCACAGATACGCAGTATTTT.

This clone was observed once. This chain uses TRBV3-1 (or the pseudogene TRBV3-2) with TRBJ2-1; 7 nucleotides agree with TRBD1. From germline, CDR1 is LGHDT and CDR2 YNNKEL (reference sequence). V was clipped by 0 bases and J by 7 bases; unmatched bases: 9. The CDR3 runs 16 residues. For the CDR3, the DNA is TGTGCCAGCAGCCAAGAGCCGGTGACAGGGATAAATGAGCAGTTCTTC. Protein product: CASSQEPVTGINEQFF.

The rearrangement links TRBV25-1 to TRBJ2-2; D remains unclear. Germline V gene sequence: CDR1 MGHDK, CDR2 SYGVNS. The length of the CDR3 is 14 residues. V lost 4 bases, J lost 3 bases, and 9 bases lay in between. The CDR3 DNA is TGTGCCAGCAGTGCGGTAATGGACACCGGGGAGCTGTTTTTT. Its protein product is CASSAVMDTGELFF.

This clone was recorded once. V is TRBV5-1 and J is TRBJ2-3; 10 positions match TRBD2. J lost 3 bases, V lost 0 bases, and 4 bases had no gene match. The CDR3 consists of 16 residues. Germline V lookup: CDR1 SGHRS, CDR2 YFSETQ. CDR3 amino acids: CASSLGELAGTDTQYF. As DNA, the CDR3 is TGCGCCAGCAGCTTGGGCGAACTAGCGGGGACAGATACGCAGTATTTT. The full variable domain, completed using reference TRBV5-1 and TRBJ2-3, is KAGVTQTPRYLIKTRGQQVTLSCSPISGHRSVSWYQQTPGQGLQFLFEYFSETQRNKGNFPGRFSGRQFSNSRSEMNVSTLELGDSALYLCASSLGELAGTDTQYFGPGTRLTVL.